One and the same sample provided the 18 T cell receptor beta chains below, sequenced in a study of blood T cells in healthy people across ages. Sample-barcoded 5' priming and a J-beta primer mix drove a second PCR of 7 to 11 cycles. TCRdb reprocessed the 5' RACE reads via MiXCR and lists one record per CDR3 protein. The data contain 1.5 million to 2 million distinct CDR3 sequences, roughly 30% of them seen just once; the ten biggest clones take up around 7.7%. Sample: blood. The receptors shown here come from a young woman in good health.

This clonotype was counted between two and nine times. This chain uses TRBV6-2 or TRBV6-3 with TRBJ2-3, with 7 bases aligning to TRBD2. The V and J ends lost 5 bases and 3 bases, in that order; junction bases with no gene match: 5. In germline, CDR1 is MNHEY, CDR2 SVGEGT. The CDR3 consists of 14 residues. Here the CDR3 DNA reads TGTGCCAGCAGTCCGGCGGGAGCAACAGATACGCAGTATTTT. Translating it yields CASSPAGATDTQYF.

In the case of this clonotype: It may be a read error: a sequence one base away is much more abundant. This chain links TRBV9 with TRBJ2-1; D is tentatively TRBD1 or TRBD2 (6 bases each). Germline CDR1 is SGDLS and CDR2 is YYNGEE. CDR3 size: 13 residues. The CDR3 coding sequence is TGTGCCAGCGGCGTAGGGGGAGGCAATGAGCAGTTCTTC. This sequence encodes CASGVGGGNEQFF.

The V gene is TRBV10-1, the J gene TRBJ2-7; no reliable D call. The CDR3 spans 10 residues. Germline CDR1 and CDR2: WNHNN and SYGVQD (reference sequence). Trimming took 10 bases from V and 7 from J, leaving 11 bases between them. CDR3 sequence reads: CATPRREQYF. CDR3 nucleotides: TGCGCCACCCCTCGAAGGGAGCAGTACTTC.

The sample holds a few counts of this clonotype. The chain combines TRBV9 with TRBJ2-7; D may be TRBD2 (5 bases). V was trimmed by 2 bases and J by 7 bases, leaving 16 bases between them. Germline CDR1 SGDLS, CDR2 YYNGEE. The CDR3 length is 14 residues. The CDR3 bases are TGTGCCAGCAGCGTGGAGGCCGGGCATGGGGAGCAGTACTTC. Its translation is CASSVEAGHGEQYF.

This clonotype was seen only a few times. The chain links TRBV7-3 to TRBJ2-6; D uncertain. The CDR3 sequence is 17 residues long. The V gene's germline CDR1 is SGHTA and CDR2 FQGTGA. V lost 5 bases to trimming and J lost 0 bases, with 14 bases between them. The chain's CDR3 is CASSPVSAGSGANVLTF. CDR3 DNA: TGTGCCAGCAGCCCTGTATCCGCCGGCTCTGGGGCCAACGTCCTGACTTTC.

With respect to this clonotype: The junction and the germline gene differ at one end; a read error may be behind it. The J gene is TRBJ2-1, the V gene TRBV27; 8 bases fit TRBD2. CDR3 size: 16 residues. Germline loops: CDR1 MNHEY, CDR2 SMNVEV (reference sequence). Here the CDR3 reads CTSRPVLPGGPDEQFF. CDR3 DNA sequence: TGTACCAGCAGGCCCGTTTTGCCGGGGGGGCCTGATGAGCAGTTCTTC.

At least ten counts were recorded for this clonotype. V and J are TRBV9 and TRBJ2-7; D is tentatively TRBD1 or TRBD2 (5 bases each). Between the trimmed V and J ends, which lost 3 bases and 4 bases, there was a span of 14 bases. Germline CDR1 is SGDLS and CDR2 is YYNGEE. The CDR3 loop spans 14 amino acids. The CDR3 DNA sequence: TGTGCCAGCAGCGCAGCAGGAGAGGGGTACGAGCAGTACTTC. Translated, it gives CASSAAGEGYEQYF.

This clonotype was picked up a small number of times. The CDR3 nucleotides read TGTGCCTGGAGTCCTACAGGGAGCGGCGAGCAGTACTTC. It codes for CAWSPTGSGEQYF. V usage is TRBV30 and J usage is TRBJ2-7; the D gene is possibly TRBD1 (6 bases). Between the trimmed V and J ends, which lost 2 bases and 6 bases, there was a span of 14 bases. Per the germline V gene, CDR1 is GTSNPN and CDR2 is SVGIG (reference sequence). CDR3 size: 13 residues.

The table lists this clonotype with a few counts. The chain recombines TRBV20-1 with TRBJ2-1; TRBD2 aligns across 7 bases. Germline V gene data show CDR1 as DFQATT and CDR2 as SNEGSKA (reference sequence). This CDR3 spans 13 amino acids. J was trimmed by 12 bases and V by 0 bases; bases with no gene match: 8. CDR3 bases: TGCAGTGCTAGAGATACGCGGGAGAGGTGGCAGTTCTTC. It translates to CSARDTRERWQFF.

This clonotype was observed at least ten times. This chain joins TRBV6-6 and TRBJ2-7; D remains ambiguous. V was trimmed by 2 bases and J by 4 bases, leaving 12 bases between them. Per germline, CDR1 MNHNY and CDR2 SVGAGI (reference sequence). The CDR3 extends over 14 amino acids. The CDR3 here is CASSYGGERYEQYF. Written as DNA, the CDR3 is TGTGCCAGCAGTTACGGCGGAGAAAGGTACGAGCAGTACTTC.

The DNA for the CDR3 is TGTGCCAGCAGTGATCAGGGGCAAGGGGCCGGGGAGCTGTTTTTT. Residues: CASSDQGQGAGELFF. This chain connects TRBV2 to TRBJ2-2; D is perhaps TRBD1 (6 bases). The germline V gene has CDR1 SNHLY and CDR2 FYNNEI. This CDR3 has 15 residues. With 3 bases removed from V and 6 bases from J, the gap between germline ends came to 14 bases. Supplemented by reference TRBV2 and TRBJ2-2, the full variable domain reads EPEVTQTPSHQVTQMGQEVILRCVPISNHLYFYWYRQILGQKVEFLVSFYNNEISEKSEIFDDQFSVERPDGSNFTLKIRSTKLEDSAMYFCASSDQGQGAGELFFGEGSRLTVL.

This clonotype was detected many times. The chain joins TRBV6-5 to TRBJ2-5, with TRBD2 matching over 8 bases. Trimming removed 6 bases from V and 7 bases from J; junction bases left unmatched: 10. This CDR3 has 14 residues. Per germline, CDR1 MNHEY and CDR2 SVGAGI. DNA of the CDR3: TGTGCCAGCAGCACCGGGGGGGCGCAGGGGACCCAGTACTTC. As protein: CASSTGGAQGTQYF.

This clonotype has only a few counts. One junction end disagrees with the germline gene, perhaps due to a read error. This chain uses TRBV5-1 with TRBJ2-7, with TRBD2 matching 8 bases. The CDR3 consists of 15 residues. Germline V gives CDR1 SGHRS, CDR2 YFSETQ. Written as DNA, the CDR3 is TGCGCCGGCAGCGTGCTCAGCGGGGGCACACACGAGCAGTACTTC. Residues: CAGSVLSGGTHEQYF.

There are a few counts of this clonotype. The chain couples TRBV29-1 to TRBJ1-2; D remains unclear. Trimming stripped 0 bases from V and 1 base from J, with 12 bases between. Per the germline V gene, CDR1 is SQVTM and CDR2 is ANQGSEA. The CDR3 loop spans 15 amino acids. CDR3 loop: CSVEDKSWYNYGYTF. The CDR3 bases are TGCAGCGTTGAAGATAAATCGTGGTATAACTATGGCTACACCTTC.

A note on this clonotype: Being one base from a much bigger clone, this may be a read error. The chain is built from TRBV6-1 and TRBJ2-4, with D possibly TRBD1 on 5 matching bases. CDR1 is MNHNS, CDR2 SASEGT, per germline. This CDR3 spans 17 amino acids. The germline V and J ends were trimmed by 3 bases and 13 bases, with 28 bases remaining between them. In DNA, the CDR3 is TGTGCCAGCAGTGATAAGACAGCCCAGAGCTCCTACAATGAGCAGTACTTC. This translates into CASSDKTAQSSYNEQYF.

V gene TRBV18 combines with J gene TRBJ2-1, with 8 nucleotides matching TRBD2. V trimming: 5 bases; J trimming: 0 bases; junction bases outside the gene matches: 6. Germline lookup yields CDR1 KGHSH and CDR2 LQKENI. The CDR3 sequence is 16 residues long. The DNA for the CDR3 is TGTGCCAGCTCAACTAGCGGACTGAGCTCCTACAATGAGCAGTTCTTC. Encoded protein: CASSTSGLSSYNEQFF.

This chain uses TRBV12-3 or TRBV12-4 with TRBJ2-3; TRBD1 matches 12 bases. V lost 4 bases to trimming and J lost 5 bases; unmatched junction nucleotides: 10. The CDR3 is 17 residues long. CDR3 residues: CASSSFAGTGGLDTQYF. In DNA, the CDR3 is TGTGCCAGCAGTTCATTCGCCGGGACAGGGGGCTTAGATACGCAGTATTTT.

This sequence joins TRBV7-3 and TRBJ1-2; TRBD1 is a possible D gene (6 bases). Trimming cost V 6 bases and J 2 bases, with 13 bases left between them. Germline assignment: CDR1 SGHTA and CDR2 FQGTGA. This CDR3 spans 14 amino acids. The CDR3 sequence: CASRPRQANYGYTF. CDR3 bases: TGTGCCAGCAGACCAAGACAGGCCAACTATGGCTACACCTTC.